The next 23 T cell receptor beta chains were all read from a single sample in a study of blood T cell repertoires in COVID-19. Measured with immunoSEQ multiplex PCR; TCRdb has only the in-frame clones, and not every one. The sample includes 200,000 to 300,000 clones, approximately 92% of them seen just once. The sample comprised peripheral blood. The receptors stem from a young adult with COVID-19, enrolled during active disease.

V usage is TRBV28 and J usage is TRBJ1-5; 7 bases match TRBD1. The CDR3 consists of 14 residues. V shed 5 bases, J shed 3 bases, and the junction held 4 bases outside the gene matches. Germline lookup yields CDR1 MDHEN and CDR2 SYDVKM. CDR3 DNA sequence: TGTGCCAGCAGTGTCGGGACAGTCAATCAGCCCCAGCATTTT. Translation gives CASSVGTVNQPQHF.

This chain uses TRBV18 with TRBJ2-3; D call uncertain. This CDR3 contains 13 residues. Germline CDR1 reads KGHSH; CDR2 reads LQKENI. The V and J ends lost 2 bases and 14 bases respectively, with 17 bases between them. This CDR3 reads CASSPFYDSLGYF. The CDR3 bases are TGTGCCAGCTCACCATTTTACGACTCCCTGGGGTATTTT.

The V and J genes are TRBV5-1 and TRBJ2-2; possible D gene TRBD1, 5 bases. The ends were cut back, 4 bases at V and 3 bases at J, with 13 bases in the middle. Per the germline V gene, CDR1 is SGHRS and CDR2 is YFSETQ. This CDR3 has 15 amino acids. The CDR3 bases are TGCGCCAGCAGCCCAGGCCAGGGCTACACCGGGGAGCTGTTTTTT. Protein product: CASSPGQGYTGELFF.

V and J are TRBV5-1 and TRBJ1-1, with 10 positions matching TRBD1. The germline CDR1 and CDR2 sequences are SGHRS and YFSETQ. V trimming: 4 bases; J trimming: 0 bases; junction bases outside the gene matches: 9. This CDR3 region has 17 residues. This chain's CDR3 is CASSPRTGGRMNTEAFF. For the CDR3, the DNA is TGCGCCAGCAGCCCCCGGACAGGGGGACGTATGAACACTGAAGCTTTCTTT.

V and J are TRBV27 and TRBJ2-7; 8 nucleotides align to TRBD2. Germline values: CDR1 MNHEY, CDR2 SMNVEV (reference sequence). There are 14 residues in the CDR3. V gave up 3 bases and J gave up 6 bases; unmatched junction bases: 7. The CDR3 loop is CASSFSGEYAEQYF. For the CDR3, the DNA is TGTGCCAGCAGTTTTAGCGGGGAGTACGCCGAGCAGTACTTC.

This clone was counted a single time. This chain uses TRBV13 with TRBJ2-1; possible D gene TRBD2, 6 bases. V gave up 1 base and J gave up 6 bases, with 10 bases separating them. Germline lookup yields CDR1 PRHDT and CDR2 FYEKMQ (reference sequence). The length of the CDR3 is 14 residues. This CDR3 reads CASSLEGSGNEQFF. The DNA for the CDR3 is TGTGCCAGCAGCTTAGAGGGTAGCGGCAATGAGCAGTTCTTC.

The V gene is TRBV29-1, the J gene TRBJ1-1; D is unresolved. The germline V and J ends were trimmed by 6 bases and 1 base, with 12 bases remaining between them. The germline gives CDR1 SQVTM, CDR2 ANQGSEA. The CDR3 sequence is 13 residues long. CDR3 DNA: TGCAGCGTCAAAGGCGGGTCGAACACTGAAGCTTTCTTT. Amino acids: CSVKGGSNTEAFF.

The chain carries TRBV14 and TRBJ2-7; TRBD1 agrees at 7 bases. The CDR3 is 15 residues long. CDR1 and CDR2 from the germline V gene are SGHDN and FVKESK. V lost 0 bases to trimming and J lost 3 bases; unmatched junction nucleotides: 5. In DNA, the CDR3 is TGTGCCAGCAGCCAAGATCCCTCAGGGGGCTACGAGCAGTACTTC. As protein: CASSQDPSGGYEQYF.

This clone was detected once. The rearrangement uses TRBV27 and TRBJ2-7, with D perhaps matching TRBD2 (5 bases). The CDR3 has 11 residues. The germline gives CDR1 MNHEY, CDR2 SMNVEV (reference sequence). Trimming shortened V by 5 bases and J by 7 bases, and 9 bases separated the two germline ends. CDR3 in DNA: TGTGCCAGCAGTAGATCGGGAGAGCAGTACTTC. It is translated as CASSRSGEQYF.

The J gene is TRBJ1-3, the V gene TRBV5-1, with D possibly TRBD1 on 5 matching bases. From germline, CDR1 is SGHRS and CDR2 YFSETQ. The V and J ends lost 4 bases and 4 bases respectively, with 15 bases between them. This CDR3 contains 15 residues. CDR3 DNA sequence: TGCGCCAGCAGCGACCCACAGGCGGTCGGAAACACCATATATTTT. It specifies CASSDPQAVGNTIYF. Filled out from reference TRBV5-1 and TRBJ1-3, the complete variable domain reads KAGVTQTPRYLIKTRGQQVTLSCSPISGHRSVSWYQQTPGQGLQFLFEYFSETQRNKGNFPGRFSGRQFSNSRSEMNVSTLELGDSALYLCASSDPQAVGNTIYFGEGSWLTVV.

This clone was counted between two and nine times. The chain couples TRBV18 to TRBJ1-2, with D tentatively TRBD1 (5 bases). Trimming took off 3 bases at V and 3 bases at J, with 14 bases between the two ends. This CDR3 has 15 amino acids. The germline V gene encodes CDR1 KGHSH and CDR2 LQKENI. The CDR3 region is CASSPQAGQDYGYTF. The CDR3 DNA is TGTGCCAGCTCACCTCAGGCAGGACAAGACTATGGCTACACCTTC.

The chain carries TRBV11-2 and TRBJ2-7; 7 bases are shared with TRBD1. Trimming took 0 bases from V and 5 from J; bases not matched to a gene: 10. Germline loops: CDR1 SGHAT, CDR2 FQNNGV. The CDR3 totals 16 residues. The chain's CDR3 is CASSLDLRQGLHEQYF. CDR3 bases: TGTGCCAGCAGCTTAGATTTGCGACAGGGTCTCCACGAGCAGTACTTC.

As for this clone: The same CDR3 arises from other DNA sequences in this sample as well. This sequence joins TRBV6-5 and TRBJ1-2, with D hard to call. V lost 0 bases and J lost 4, with 9 bases in between. CDR3 length equals 14 residues. Looked up from germline, CDR1 is MNHEY and CDR2 is SVGAGI. The CDR3 bases are TGTGCCAGCAGTTACTCGCGGGGTTCCTATGGCTACACCTTC. This codes for CASSYSRGSYGYTF.

The V gene is TRBV10-3, the J gene TRBJ2-5; 10 bases agree with TRBD1. CDR1 ENHRY and CDR2 SYGVKD come from the germline V gene. This CDR3 region has 15 residues. Trimming removed 5 bases from V and 1 base from J; junction bases left unmatched: 4. CDR3 sequence reads: CAISRDRGSQETQYF. The CDR3 nucleotides read TGTGCCATCAGTAGGGACAGGGGTTCCCAAGAGACCCAGTACTTC.

The CDR3 region is CASSQRLARFTDTQYF. The DNA of the CDR3 is TGTGCCAGCAGTCAAAGACTAGCGCGCTTCACAGATACGCAGTATTTT. The chain has TRBV6-2 or TRBV6-3 and TRBJ2-3, with 8 bases identical to TRBD2. This CDR3 has 16 amino acids. Germline V lookup: CDR1 MNHEY, CDR2 SVGEGT. V gave up 5 bases and J gave up 2 bases; unmatched junction bases: 9.

This clone was seen once. The sample has other DNA sequences that encode this CDR3 too. This sequence joins TRBV2 and TRBJ2-1; D remains ambiguous. Germline assignment: CDR1 SNHLY and CDR2 FYNNEI. This CDR3 spans 12 amino acids. The V end lost 3 bases, the J end lost 7 bases, and 7 bases lay between the germline ends. CDR3 bases: TGTGCCAGCAGTGACGGTCTGAATGAGCAGTTCTTC. Its translation is CASSDGLNEQFF.

The chain is built from TRBV7-2 and TRBJ2-6, with D unresolved. Germline-derived CDR1 and CDR2 are SGHTA and FQGNSA. The length of the CDR3 is 16 residues. V lost 2 bases to trimming and J lost 0 bases, with 8 bases between them. This CDR3 is CASSLYSSSGANVLTF. The CDR3, as DNA: TGTGCCAGCAGCTTATACTCAAGCTCTGGGGCCAACGTCCTGACTTTC.

This clone was seen a handful of times. The rearrangement uses TRBV7-9 and TRBJ2-2; TRBD1 agrees at 8 bases. V shed 7 bases, J shed 6 bases, and the junction held 10 bases outside the gene matches. The CDR3 is 15 amino acids. Looked up from germline, CDR1 is SEHNR and CDR2 is FQNEAQ (reference sequence). The CDR3 DNA reads TGTGCCAGCACCTCGGACAGGGAATGGGCCGGGGAGCTGTTTTTT. Its translation: CASTSDREWAGELFF.

This clone came up once. The junction differs from germline at one of its ends, possibly a read error. This chain connects TRBV7-7 to TRBJ2-5; the D call may be TRBD1 or TRBD2 (9 bases each). The germline V gene encodes CDR1 SSHAT and CDR2 FNYEAQ (reference sequence). This CDR3 has 13 residues. The CDR3: CASSGGTGQTQYF. CDR3 DNA: TGTGCTAGCAGCGGGGGGACAGGGCAGACCCAGTACTTC.

V and J are TRBV6-6 and TRBJ2-1; no reliable D call. The CDR3 has 11 amino acids. V was clipped by 5 bases and J by 7 bases, with 6 bases between them. Germline V CDR1 and CDR2: MNHNY, SVGAGI (reference sequence). CDR3 sequence (DNA): TGTGCCAGCAGTCCCGGGAATGAGCAGTTCTTC. Its protein is CASSPGNEQFF.

The genes are TRBV6-2 or TRBV6-3 and TRBJ1-5; D might be TRBD1 (6 bases). The CDR3 length is 14 residues. Looked up from germline, CDR1 is MNHEY and CDR2 is SVGEGT. The ends were cut back, 2 bases at V and 7 bases at J, with 12 bases in the middle. CDR3 region: CASSYGGARQPQHF. CDR3 coding DNA: TGTGCCAGCAGTTACGGGGGGGCGCGACAGCCCCAGCATTTT.

The genes are TRBV9 and TRBJ2-1; 9 nucleotides match TRBD2. CDR3 length equals 15 residues. The trim removed 4 bases at V and 7 bases at J, leaving 9 bases unmatched. The germline V gene has CDR1 SGDLS and CDR2 YYNGEE. Written as DNA, the CDR3 is TGTGCCAGCAGCCCTGAGGCGGGAGGGGAGAATGAGCAGTTCTTC. It specifies CASSPEAGGENEQFF.

The chain is built from TRBV7-2 and TRBJ1-2, with D possibly TRBD1 on 6 matching bases. Germline V lookup: CDR1 SGHTA, CDR2 FQGNSA. CDR3 length: 14 amino acids. The germline V and J ends were trimmed by 3 bases and 4 bases, with 12 bases remaining between them. CDR3 sequence (DNA): TGTGCCAGCAGCTTCACAGGGCTCTCCTATGGCTACACCTTC. This sequence encodes CASSFTGLSYGYTF.